Listed below are T cell receptor beta chains from one sample, sequenced in a study of blood T cell repertoires in COVID-19. This table comes from immunoSEQ multiplex PCR, and its TCRdb copy is limited to in-frame clones, with some not included. The sample records tens of thousands of clones, 70% to 90% being singletons. Sequencing used peripheral blood. These receptor sequences come from a woman of 80 years or more with active or convalescent COVID-19. The CDR3 runs from the conserved cysteine through the conserved F or W. The order of the fields is clone size, CDR3 length, J gene, D gene, V gene, CDR3 DNA, CDR3 protein. D genes are given only for firm matches. Where a row states a size, it is once, few, many or the class of an expanded clone; other rows omit it.

clone_size: .; cdr3_length: 15; j_call: TRBJ2-1; d_call: TRBD2; v_call: TRBV7-2; cdr3_nt: TGTGCCAGCAGCGGAGATACTAGCGGTCTAAATGAGCAGTTCTTC; cdr3_aa: CASSGDTSGLNEQFF
clone_size: .; cdr3_length: 15; j_call: TRBJ2-7; d_call: TRBD2; v_call: TRBV10-3; cdr3_nt: TGTGCCATCAGTGAGTCTCTAGCGGGAGCAGGCGAGCAGTACTTC; cdr3_aa: CAISESLAGAGEQYF
clone_size: .; cdr3_length: 11; j_call: TRBJ1-1; d_call: .; v_call: TRBV20-1; cdr3_nt: TGCAGTGGAGGAAGGAACACTGAAGCTTTCTTT; cdr3_aa: CSGGRNTEAFF
clone_size: .; cdr3_length: 12; j_call: TRBJ1-1; d_call: TRBD1; v_call: TRBV25-1; cdr3_nt: TGTGGAGCAGTCAACAGGGGCGGAAAAGCTTTCTTT; cdr3_aa: CGAVNRGGKAFF
clone_size: once; cdr3_length: 13; j_call: TRBJ1-1; d_call: .; v_call: TRBV4-3; cdr3_nt: TGCGCCAGCAGCCAAGGACAGGAGCGGAAAGCTTTCTTT; cdr3_aa: CASSQGQERKAFF
clone_size: .; cdr3_length: 16; j_call: TRBJ2-1; d_call: TRBD2; v_call: TRBV11-2; cdr3_nt: TGTGCCAGCAGCTTTAGCACGGGAGGTTTGGTCAATGAGCAGTTCTTC; cdr3_aa: CASSFSTGGLVNEQFF
clone_size: few; cdr3_length: 16; j_call: TRBJ2-5; d_call: TRBD2; v_call: TRBV7-7; cdr3_nt: TGTGCCAGCAGCTTGGGGACTAGCGGGGGCGGTGAGACCCAGTACTTC; cdr3_aa: CASSLGTSGGGETQYF
clone_size: .; cdr3_length: 14; j_call: TRBJ2-3; d_call: .; v_call: TRBV7-2; cdr3_nt: TGTGCCAGCAGATCAGGTCGGAGCACAGATACGCAGTATTTT; cdr3_aa: CASRSGRSTDTQYF
clone_size: .; cdr3_length: 13; j_call: TRBJ2-7; d_call: TRBD1; v_call: TRBV24-1; cdr3_nt: TGTGCCACCAGTGATGGACAGGGGACCGAGCAGTACTTC; cdr3_aa: CATSDGQGTEQYF
clone_size: few; cdr3_length: 15; j_call: TRBJ2-1; d_call: TRBD1; v_call: TRBV6-4; cdr3_nt: TGTGCCAGCACTCGGACAGGGAAGCCCTACAATGAGCAGTTCTTC; cdr3_aa: CASTRTGKPYNEQFF
clone_size: .; cdr3_length: 13; j_call: TRBJ1-1; d_call: .; v_call: TRBV25-1; cdr3_nt: TGTGCCAGCAGTGAAAGAACAGCTCAGGAAGTTTTCTTT; cdr3_aa: CASSERTAQEVFF
clone_size: .; cdr3_length: 15; j_call: TRBJ2-7; d_call: .; v_call: TRBV5-1; cdr3_nt: TGCGCCAGCAGCTTGGCCGTCAACGGGGCCTACGAGCAGTACTTC; cdr3_aa: CASSLAVNGAYEQYF
clone_size: few; cdr3_length: 13; j_call: TRBJ1-2; d_call: TRBD1; v_call: TRBV5-1; cdr3_nt: TGCGCCAGCAGCCCGGAGGACAGGGACGGCTACACCTTC; cdr3_aa: CASSPEDRDGYTF
clone_size: .; cdr3_length: 16; j_call: TRBJ1-6; d_call: TRBD1; v_call: TRBV6-6; cdr3_nt: TGTGCCAGCACCCCCCCGGGACAGGGTGGGTCCTCACCCCTCCACTTT; cdr3_aa: CASTPPGQGGSSPLHF
clone_size: .; cdr3_length: 14; j_call: TRBJ2-5; d_call: TRBD1; v_call: TRBV5-1; cdr3_nt: TGCGCCAGCAGCCCCCAGGGGGCGCAAGAGACCCAGTACTTC; cdr3_aa: CASSPQGAQETQYF
clone_size: .; cdr3_length: 16; j_call: TRBJ2-5; d_call: TRBD2; v_call: TRBV6-2/TRBV6-3; cdr3_nt: TGTGCCAGCAGTTACTACCTAGCGGGAGGGAGCGAGACCCAGTACTTC; cdr3_aa: CASSYYLAGGSETQYF
clone_size: .; cdr3_length: 13; j_call: TRBJ1-2; d_call: .; v_call: TRBV2; cdr3_nt: TGTGCCAGCAGTTACGGGGGGAACTATGGCTACACCTTC; cdr3_aa: CASSYGGNYGYTF
clone_size: .; cdr3_length: 15; j_call: TRBJ1-3; d_call: .; v_call: TRBV28; cdr3_nt: TGTGCCAGCATCCCAGGGGCGAGCGCTGGAAACACCATATATTTT; cdr3_aa: CASIPGASAGNTIYF
clone_size: .; cdr3_length: 17; j_call: TRBJ2-1; d_call: TRBD2; v_call: TRBV29-1; cdr3_nt: TGCAGCGTTGAAAGCTCCCTAGCGGGAGATTCCTACAATGAGCAGTTCTTC; cdr3_aa: CSVESSLAGDSYNEQFF
clone_size: .; cdr3_length: 16; j_call: TRBJ1-6; d_call: .; v_call: TRBV19; cdr3_nt: TGTGCCAGTACCCCAGAGACAGGCCTTTGGGGGTCACCCCTCCACTTT; cdr3_aa: CASTPETGLWGSPLHF
clone_size: .; cdr3_length: 15; j_call: TRBJ1-2; d_call: .; v_call: TRBV5-6; cdr3_nt: TGTGCCAGCAGCCCCACCGGGGTTGGTGAGAATGGCTACACCTTC; cdr3_aa: CASSPTGVGENGYTF
clone_size: .; cdr3_length: 13; j_call: TRBJ1-1; d_call: TRBD1; v_call: TRBV12-3/TRBV12-4; cdr3_nt: TGTGCCAGCAGTTTCCAGGGGGTCACTGAAGCTTTCTTT; cdr3_aa: CASSFQGVTEAFF
clone_size: .; cdr3_length: 15; j_call: TRBJ2-1; d_call: TRBD2; v_call: TRBV5-5; cdr3_nt: TGTGCCAGCAGCTTGGGACTAGCGGGGGCCAATGAGCAGTTCTTC; cdr3_aa: CASSLGLAGANEQFF
clone_size: .; cdr3_length: 17; j_call: TRBJ2-5; d_call: TRBD2; v_call: TRBV4-3; cdr3_nt: TGCGCCAGCAGCCAAGAACCAGCGGGGGCCGGGGGAGAGACCCAGTACTTC; cdr3_aa: CASSQEPAGAGGETQYF
clone_size: .; cdr3_length: 16; j_call: TRBJ1-1; d_call: TRBD1; v_call: TRBV6-2/TRBV6-3; cdr3_nt: TGTGCCAGCAGCCGTTCGGGGACAGTCATGAACACTGAAGCTTTCTTT; cdr3_aa: CASSRSGTVMNTEAFF
clone_size: .; cdr3_length: 15; j_call: TRBJ1-5; d_call: TRBD1; v_call: TRBV5-1; cdr3_nt: TGCGCCAGCAGCCCGGGCCAGGGGGCAGGTCAGCCCCAGCATTTT; cdr3_aa: CASSPGQGAGQPQHF
clone_size: .; cdr3_length: 18; j_call: TRBJ2-1; d_call: TRBD2; v_call: TRBV4-3; cdr3_nt: TGCGCCAGCAGCCGTACTAGCGGGAGAGGGTATAGCTTAGATGAGCAGTTCTTC; cdr3_aa: CASSRTSGRGYSLDEQFF
clone_size: .; cdr3_length: 15; j_call: TRBJ1-1; d_call: .; v_call: TRBV5-1; cdr3_nt: TGCGCCAGCAGCACAGGACAGCCGACGTACACTGAAGCTTTCTTT; cdr3_aa: CASSTGQPTYTEAFF
clone_size: .; cdr3_length: 14; j_call: TRBJ1-3; d_call: .; v_call: TRBV3-1/TRBV3-2; cdr3_nt: TGTGCCAGCAGCCACCTGGGAGCAGAAAACACCATATATTTT; cdr3_aa: CASSHLGAENTIYF
clone_size: .; cdr3_length: 12; j_call: TRBJ1-2; d_call: TRBD1; v_call: TRBV30; cdr3_nt: TGTGCCTGGCAAGGACAGGGAGGTGGCTACACCTTC; cdr3_aa: CAWQGQGGGYTF
clone_size: .; cdr3_length: 17; j_call: TRBJ2-1; d_call: TRBD2; v_call: TRBV13; cdr3_nt: TGTGCCAGCAGCTCCGCTCTAGTCGGCGGGAGCCGAGATGAGCAGTTCTTC; cdr3_aa: CASSSALVGGSRDEQFF
clone_size: .; cdr3_length: 14; j_call: TRBJ1-2; d_call: TRBD1; v_call: TRBV5-1; cdr3_nt: TGCGCCAGCAGCGTGGACAGGGCCAGCTATGGCTACACCTTC; cdr3_aa: CASSVDRASYGYTF
clone_size: .; cdr3_length: 14; j_call: TRBJ2-3; d_call: .; v_call: TRBV5-1; cdr3_nt: TGCGCCAGCAGCATGCCGGGATCCGCAGATACGCAGTATTTT; cdr3_aa: CASSMPGSADTQYF
clone_size: once; cdr3_length: 15; j_call: TRBJ1-5; d_call: .; v_call: TRBV6-2/TRBV6-3; cdr3_nt: TGTGCCAGCAGCCCAGGGACGGGGGGAAATCAGCCCCAGCATTTT; cdr3_aa: CASSPGTGGNQPQHF
clone_size: .; cdr3_length: 16; j_call: TRBJ1-6; d_call: TRBD1; v_call: TRBV6-5; cdr3_nt: TGTGCCAGCAGTTACTCGAGGGGACAGGCAAATTCACCCCTCCACTTT; cdr3_aa: CASSYSRGQANSPLHF
clone_size: .; cdr3_length: 13; j_call: TRBJ1-2; d_call: .; v_call: TRBV6-2/TRBV6-3; cdr3_nt: TGTGCCAGCAGTCCGCCCGGACAGTATGGCTACACCTTC; cdr3_aa: CASSPPGQYGYTF
clone_size: .; cdr3_length: 14; j_call: TRBJ1-1; d_call: .; v_call: TRBV6-6; cdr3_nt: TGTGCCAGCAGTTACTCTCAGGGAAGCACTGAAGCTTTCTTT; cdr3_aa: CASSYSQGSTEAFF
clone_size: .; cdr3_length: 15; j_call: TRBJ1-1; d_call: TRBD1; v_call: TRBV5-4; cdr3_nt: TGTGCCAGCAGATGGGGACAGGGGGGCGGCACTGAAGCTTTCTTT; cdr3_aa: CASRWGQGGGTEAFF
clone_size: .; cdr3_length: 13; j_call: TRBJ1-1; d_call: .; v_call: TRBV7-2; cdr3_nt: TGTGCCAGCAGCTCCCTCAGGGGTTGGGAAGCTTTCTTT; cdr3_aa: CASSSLRGWEAFF